This T cell receptor beta chain was observed in a study of cytomegalovirus exposure and HLA in healthy donors. Study-wide results and limits: The authors enumerated 180 or so TCR beta chains as linked to cytomegalovirus. It was reported that the classifier diagnosed cytomegalovirus status with high specificity and sensitivity in both the original and validation cohorts. Researchers reported that a few CMV-associated chains were confirmed in vitro as CMV antigen-specific.

TCRdb's copy holds only in-frame clones and misses some; the assay was immunoSEQ multiplex PCR. There are some 80,000 clones in the sample; around 96% occur only once, and approximately 1.3% lies in the top ten. This CDR3 has 14 amino acids. Trimming removed 6 bases from V and 8 bases from J, with 16 bases in between. CDR1 and CDR2 (germline): SEHNR, FQNEAQ (reference sequence). Points on this clone: No antigen is known for it.

The donors were part of the validation cohort, which consisted of under 150 subjects and was separate from the first cohort of several hundred subjects. The sequenced sample was PBMCs. V usage is TRBV7-9 and J usage is TRBJ1-4; possible D gene TRBD1, 5 bases. This TCR was recovered from a woman aged 18-30 years in good health and CMV-seronegative. The CDR3 protein is CASSVGGNEEKLFF. The DNA for the CDR3 is TGTGCCAGCAGTGTGGGGGGGAATGAGGAAAAACTGTTTTTT.